The entry below describes one T cell receptor (beta chain). Libraries were prepared by immunoSEQ multiplex PCR; TCRdb keeps only in-frame clonotypes and omits some of them. The sample has approximately 92,000 clones; about four fifths are singletons. This CDR3 comprises 15 residues. The V segment lost 0 bases and the J segment 5 bases; nucleotides outside the gene matches: 5. Germline V gene data show CDR1 as LNHNV and CDR2 as YYDKDF (reference sequence). The entry originates in a study of OX40 agonist ivuxolimab in advanced cancers. This sequence originates from an adult with an advanced solid tumor such as melanoma, head and neck, liver or kidney cancer. The V gene is TRBV15, the J gene TRBJ2-7; 9 bases agree with TRBD1. Here the sequenced sample was CD4+ or CD8+ T cells sorted from blood, taken in a trial of the OX40 agonist ivuxolimab. The CDR3 coding sequence is TGTGCCACCAGCAGAGAAGGGACAGGGATCAACGAGCAGTACTTC. Its translation is CATSREGTGINEQYF.